Listed below are T cell receptor beta chains from one sample, sequenced in a study of T cells in Graves' hyperthyroidism and ophthalmopathy. TCRdb reanalysed the multiplex PCR reads using MiXCR and keeps one entry per CDR3 protein. The table has about 760,000 distinct CDR3 sequences, just over 35% seen once. The sample was blood. These receptors were taken from a middle-aged woman with Graves' hyperthyroidism. CDR3s include the opening cysteine and the closing phenylalanine or tryptophan. A D gene is named only where the DNA matches it firmly. Part of the rows lack a size; the others show once, few, many or a class for expanded clones.

CDR3: CASSQDWGETSTPLHF
DNA: TGCGCCAGCAGCCAAGATTGGGGGGAAACGAGTACACCCCTCCACTTT
J: TRBJ1-6
length: 16
V: TRBV4-1
D: -
size: -

CDR3: CSAGVGQGPGGTEAFF
DNA: TGCAGCGCCGGTGTGGGACAGGGACCAGGCGGCACTGAAGCTTTCTTT
J: TRBJ1-1
length: 16
V: TRBV29-1
D: TRBD1
size: many

CDR3: CASSPRPAETQYF
DNA: TGTGCCAGCAGCCCTCGCCCGGCGGAGACCCAGTACTTC
J: TRBJ2-5
length: 13
V: TRBV7-2
D: -
size: many

CDR3: CSAMGLAGGIETQYF
DNA: TGCAGTGCTATGGGGCTAGCGGGGGGAATAGAGACCCAGTACTTC
J: TRBJ2-5
length: 15
V: TRBV20-1
D: TRBD2
size: -

CDR3: CASSPTRGPRGGYTF
DNA: TGTGCCAGCAGCCCTACCCGGGGGCCTAGGGGGGGCTACACCTTC
J: TRBJ1-2
length: 15
V: TRBV7-9
D: -
size: few

CDR3: CASSEAQAGPAPLHF
DNA: TGTGCCAGCAGTGAAGCGCAGGCAGGGCCGGCACCCCTCCACTTT
J: TRBJ1-6
length: 15
V: TRBV2
D: -
size: many

CDR3: CSARERTSGQETQYF
DNA: TGCAGTGCTAGGGAGAGGACTAGCGGGCAAGAGACCCAGTACTTC
J: TRBJ2-5
length: 15
V: TRBV20-1
D: TRBD2
size: many

CDR3: CASSVVPENTEAFF
DNA: TGTGCCAGCAGCGTAGTCCCGGAGAACACTGAAGCTTTCTTT
J: TRBJ1-1
length: 14
V: TRBV9
D: -
size: many

CDR3: CASSGTGQSSEQFF
DNA: TGTGCCAGTAGCGGGACAGGTCAAAGCAGTGAGCAGTTCTTC
J: TRBJ2-1
length: 14
V: TRBV19
D: TRBD1
size: -

CDR3: CASSLEGGSEETQYF
DNA: TGTGCCAGCAGTCTCGAGGGGGGCTCGGAGGAGACCCAGTACTTC
J: TRBJ2-5
length: 15
V: TRBV12-3/TRBV12-4
D: -
size: -

CDR3: CSAPSGTETQYF
DNA: TGCAGTGCCCCGTCGGGGACAGAGACCCAGTACTTC
J: TRBJ2-5
length: 12
V: TRBV20-1
D: -
size: few

CDR3: CASSQVFGEDQPQHF
DNA: TGTGCCAGCAGCCAAGTGTTCGGAGAAGATCAGCCCCAGCATTTT
J: TRBJ1-5
length: 15
V: TRBV3-2
D: -
size: few

CDR3: CASSYWSRGDKGTEAFF
DNA: TGTGCCAGCAGTTACTGGTCCAGGGGGGATAAGGGCACTGAAGCTTTCTTT
J: TRBJ1-1
length: 17
V: TRBV6-5
D: TRBD1
size: once

CDR3: CASSRARRETQYF
DNA: TGTGCCAGCAGCCGAGCGAGGAGAGAGACCCAGTACTTC
J: TRBJ2-5
length: 13
V: TRBV6-5
D: -
size: many

CDR3: CATSRDVGGRPNEQYF
DNA: TGTGCCACCAGCAGAGATGTTGGAGGACGACCCAACGAGCAGTACTTC
J: TRBJ2-7
length: 16
V: TRBV15
D: -
size: many

CDR3: CASAGRDGYTF
DNA: TGTGCCAGCGCCGGACGGGATGGCTACACCTTC
J: TRBJ1-2
length: 11
V: TRBV7-9
D: -
size: -

CDR3: CATFLEGGTVGYTF
DNA: TGCGCCACCTTTCTCGAGGGGGGGACGGTGGGCTACACCTTC
J: TRBJ1-2
length: 14
V: TRBV10-2
D: -
size: -

CDR3: CASSPTGNSPLHF
DNA: TGTGCCAGCAGCCCGACGGGGAATTCACCCCTCCACTTT
J: TRBJ1-6
length: 13
V: TRBV11-2
D: -
size: many

CDR3: CASSDSGTGGAETQYF
DNA: TGTGCCAGCAGCGACTCCGGGACAGGGGGCGCGGAGACCCAGTACTTC
J: TRBJ2-5
length: 16
V: TRBV9
D: TRBD1
size: -

CDR3: CAISEDRGTPLHF
DNA: TGTGCCATCAGTGAGGACAGGGGGACACCCCTCCACTTT
J: TRBJ1-6
length: 13
V: TRBV10-3
D: TRBD1
size: -

CDR3: CASSPTGTGASGELFF
DNA: TGTGCCAGCAGTCCCACCGGGACAGGGGCGTCCGGGGAGCTGTTTTTT
J: TRBJ2-2
length: 16
V: TRBV6-5
D: TRBD1
size: -

CDR3: CSVTQGGNTIYF
DNA: TGCAGCGTAACACAGGGAGGGAACACCATATATTTT
J: TRBJ1-3
length: 12
V: TRBV29-1
D: -
size: -

CDR3: CATSRDLTQMNTEAFF
DNA: TGTGCCACCAGCAGAGATCTCACCCAAATGAACACTGAAGCTTTCTTT
J: TRBJ1-1
length: 16
V: TRBV15
D: -
size: many

CDR3: CASGYTDGYTF
DNA: TGTGCCAGCGGATACACGGATGGCTACACCTTC
J: TRBJ1-2
length: 11
V: TRBV7-2
D: -
size: many

CDR3: CRDQGGYEQYF
DNA: TGCAGAGATCAGGGGGGCTACGAGCAGTACTTC
J: TRBJ2-7
length: 11
V: TRBV20-1
D: -
size: -

CDR3: CATSDPTLSTDTQYF
DNA: TGTGCCACCAGTGATCCGACACTCAGCACAGATACGCAGTATTTT
J: TRBJ2-3
length: 15
V: TRBV24-1
D: -
size: once

CDR3: CASSPSPGSDTQYF
DNA: TGTGCCAGCAGCCCCTCCCCCGGCTCAGATACGCAGTATTTT
J: TRBJ2-3
length: 14
V: TRBV7-3
D: -
size: -

CDR3: CASSPLGGDYGYTF
DNA: TGCGCCAGCAGCCCACTAGGGGGGGACTATGGCTACACCTTC
J: TRBJ1-2
length: 14
V: TRBV4-1
D: -
size: -

CDR3: CASSLRAVGTETQYF
DNA: TGTGCCAGCAGCTTGAGAGCGGTTGGGACGGAGACCCAGTACTTC
J: TRBJ2-5
length: 15
V: TRBV5-6
D: -
size: -

CDR3: CASSPATSGRNTQYF
DNA: TGTGCCAGCAGCCCCGCCACTAGCGGGAGAAATACGCAGTATTTT
J: TRBJ2-3
length: 15
V: TRBV7-2
D: TRBD2
size: few

CDR3: CAISEEQDGYEQYF
DNA: TGTGCCATCAGTGAGGAACAGGACGGGTACGAGCAGTACTTC
J: TRBJ2-7
length: 14
V: TRBV10-3
D: -
size: -

CDR3: CAISVGAVDQPQHF
DNA: TGTGCCATCAGTGTGGGGGCGGTAGATCAGCCCCAGCATTTT
J: TRBJ1-5
length: 14
V: TRBV10-3
D: -
size: few

CDR3: CASTPYSNQPQHF
DNA: TGTGCCAGCACCCCATATAGCAATCAGCCCCAGCATTTT
J: TRBJ1-5
length: 13
V: TRBV6-1
D: -
size: many

CDR3: CASSLAWDRFYEQYF
DNA: TGCGCCAGCAGCTTGGCCTGGGACAGGTTCTACGAGCAGTACTTC
J: TRBJ2-7
length: 15
V: TRBV5-1
D: TRBD1
size: many

CDR3: CASREVGTEAFF
DNA: TGTGCCAGCAGGGAGGTAGGGACTGAAGCTTTCTTT
J: TRBJ1-1
length: 12
V: TRBV12-3/TRBV12-4
D: -
size: many

CDR3: CSARDDSNQPQHF
DNA: TGCAGTGCTAGAGATGACAGCAATCAGCCCCAGCATTTT
J: TRBJ1-5
length: 13
V: TRBV20-1
D: -
size: many

CDR3: CSVEEWRDLDYGYTF
DNA: TGCAGCGTTGAAGAGTGGAGGGATTTGGACTATGGCTACACCTTC
J: TRBJ1-2
length: 15
V: TRBV29-1
D: -
size: many

CDR3: CASSFSGVGYGYTF
DNA: TGTGCCAGCAGTTTCTCAGGGGTAGGCTATGGCTACACCTTC
J: TRBJ1-2
length: 14
V: TRBV28
D: -
size: -

CDR3: CASSLGVGLYSGNTIYF
DNA: TGTGCCAGCAGCTTAGGCGTCGGACTCTACTCTGGAAACACCATATATTTT
J: TRBJ1-3
length: 17
V: TRBV5-4
D: -
size: few

CDR3: CASSYETGGVYEQYF
DNA: TGTGCCAGCAGCTATGAGACAGGGGGCGTTTACGAGCAGTACTTC
J: TRBJ2-7
length: 15
V: TRBV27
D: TRBD1
size: -

CDR3: CASSGGGPYGYTIYF
DNA: TGTGCCAGCAGTGGAGGAGGGCCCTATGGCTACACCATATATTTT
J: TRBJ1-3
length: 15
V: TRBV2
D: -
size: -

CDR3: CASGLTPAGEAFF
DNA: TGTGCCAGTGGGCTCACACCGGCGGGTGAAGCTTTCTTT
J: TRBJ1-1
length: 13
V: TRBV19
D: -
size: few

CDR3: CAISEAFMELTGELFF
DNA: TGTGCCATCAGTGAGGCGTTCATGGAGCTTACCGGGGAGCTGTTTTTT
J: TRBJ2-2
length: 16
V: TRBV10-3
D: -
size: many

CDR3: CASSVRTSRETQYF
DNA: TGTGCCAGCAGCGTCCGGACTAGCAGGGAGACCCAGTACTTC
J: TRBJ2-5
length: 14
V: TRBV9
D: TRBD2
size: -

CDR3: CASRTDRNTEAFF
DNA: TGTGCCAGCAGAACAGACAGGAACACTGAAGCTTTCTTT
J: TRBJ1-1
length: 13
V: TRBV12-3/TRBV12-4
D: -
size: few

CDR3: CASSLGREGYTF
DNA: TGTGCCAGCAGCTTAGGCAGGGAAGGCTACACCTTC
J: TRBJ1-2
length: 12
V: TRBV7-2
D: -
size: many